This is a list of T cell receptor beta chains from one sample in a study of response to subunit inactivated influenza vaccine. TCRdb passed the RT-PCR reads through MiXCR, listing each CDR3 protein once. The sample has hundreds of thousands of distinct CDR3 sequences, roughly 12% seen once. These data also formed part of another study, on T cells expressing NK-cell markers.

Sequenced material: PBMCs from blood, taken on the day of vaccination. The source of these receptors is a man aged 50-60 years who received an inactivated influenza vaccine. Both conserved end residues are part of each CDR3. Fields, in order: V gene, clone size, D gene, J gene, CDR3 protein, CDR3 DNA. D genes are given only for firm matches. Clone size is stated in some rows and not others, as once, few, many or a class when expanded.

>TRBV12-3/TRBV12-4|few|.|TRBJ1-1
CASSFTGGGGEAFF
TGTGCCAGCAGTTTCACGGGGGGCGGTGGTGAAGCTTTCTTT
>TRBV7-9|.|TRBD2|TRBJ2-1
CASSLAGGSLGYNEQFF
TGTGCCAGCAGCTTAGCGGGAGGGTCCCTGGGTTACAATGAGCAGTTCTTC
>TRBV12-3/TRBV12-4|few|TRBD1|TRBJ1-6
CASSLGQAGNSPLHF
TGTGCCAGCAGTCTCGGACAGGCGGGTAATTCACCCCTCCACTTT
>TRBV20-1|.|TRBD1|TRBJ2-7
CSAASFDRGYEQYF
TGCAGTGCTGCCAGCTTCGACAGGGGATACGAGCAGTACTTC
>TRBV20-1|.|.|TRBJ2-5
CSARYLIETQYF
TGCAGTGCTAGGTACCTAATAGAGACCCAGTACTTC
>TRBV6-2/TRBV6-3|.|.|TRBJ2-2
CASRRTATNTGELFF
TGTGCCAGCAGACGGACGGCTACGAACACCGGGGAGCTGTTTTTT
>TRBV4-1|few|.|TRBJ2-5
CASSQRPLALETQYF
TGCGCCAGCAGCCAAAGACCATTGGCTTTAGAGACCCAGTACTTC
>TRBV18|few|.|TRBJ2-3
CASSPSNTDTQYF
TGTGCCAGCTCACCGTCTAACACAGATACGCAGTATTTT
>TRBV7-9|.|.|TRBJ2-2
CASSFSPSGASRGELFF
TGTGCCAGCAGCTTTTCCCCTTCCGGGGCATCGCGCGGGGAGCTGTTTTTT
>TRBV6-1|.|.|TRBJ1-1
CASRTGQNTEAFF
TGTGCCAGCAGGACGGGACAGAACACTGAAGCTTTCTTT
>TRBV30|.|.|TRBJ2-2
CAWSQGLSHPTGEVFF
TGTGCCTGGAGTCAGGGACTCTCCCACCCGACCGGGGAGGTGTTTTTT
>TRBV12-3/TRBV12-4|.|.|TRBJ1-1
CASSFGGPANTEAFF
TGTGCCAGCAGTTTCGGCGGGCCGGCGAACACTGAAGCTTTCTTT
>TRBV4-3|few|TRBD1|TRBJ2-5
CASSTGQGPQETQYF
TGCGCCAGCAGTACAGGACAGGGGCCCCAAGAGACCCAGTACTTC
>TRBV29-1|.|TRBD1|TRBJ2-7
CSAGQTDEQYF
TGCAGCGCGGGACAGACAGACGAGCAGTACTTC
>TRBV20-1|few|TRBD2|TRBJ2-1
CSAGTSGRDEQFF
TGCAGTGCCGGGACTAGCGGGAGGGATGAGCAGTTCTTC
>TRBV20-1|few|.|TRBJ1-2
CSARFQAGYTF
TGCAGTGCTAGATTCCAGGCAGGCTACACCTTC
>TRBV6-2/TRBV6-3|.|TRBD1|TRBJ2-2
CASSNTGTGNTGELFF
TGTGCCAGCAGCAATACCGGGACAGGTAACACCGGGGAGCTGTTTTTT
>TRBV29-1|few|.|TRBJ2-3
CSAAETDTQYF
TGCAGCGCCGCAGAAACAGATACGCAGTATTTT
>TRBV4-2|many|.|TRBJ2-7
CASSQSQGQNYEQYF
TGTGCCAGCAGCCAAAGCCAAGGTCAGAACTACGAGCAGTACTTC
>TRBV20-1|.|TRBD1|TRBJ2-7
CSAIEQGAAYEQYF
TGCAGTGCTATTGAACAGGGGGCAGCCTACGAGCAGTACTTC
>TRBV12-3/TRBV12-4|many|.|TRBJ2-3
CASSLGALRTDTQYF
TGTGCCAGCAGCTTGGGGGCCTTGAGAACAGATACGCAGTATTTT
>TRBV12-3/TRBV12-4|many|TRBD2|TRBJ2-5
CASSFIDTSGRLETQYF
TGTGCCAGCAGTTTTATCGATACTAGCGGGAGACTGGAGACCCAGTACTTC